This T cell receptor beta chain derives from a study of early T cells in non-severe SARS-CoV-2 infection. This clonotype showed up just a few times. After removal of 8 bases from V and 3 bases from J, the junction contained 5 bases not matched to a gene. CDR1 is MNHNS, CDR2 SASEGT, per germline. CDR3 size: 15 residues. Via MiXCR, TCRdb re-called the 5' RACE reads, giving one row per CDR3 protein. The sample has roughly 64,000 distinct CDR3 sequences; approximately 10% are singletons. Sequences were derived from whole blood, sampled at baseline. The TCR sequence derives from an adult who was a healthcare worker with PCR-confirmed SARS-CoV-2 infection or an uninfected control (not recorded which). This sequence joins TRBV6-1 and TRBJ2-5; 14 positions agree with TRBD2. In DNA form, the CDR3 reads TGTGCCAGCGGAAAGGGACTAGCGGGGGAAGAGACCCAGTACTTC. Translating gives CASGKGLAGEETQYF.